This TCR beta chain was obtained from a study of cytomegalovirus exposure and HLA in healthy donors. Per the germline V gene, CDR1 is KGHSH and CDR2 is LQKENI. The germline V and J ends were trimmed by 1 base and 1 base, with 11 bases remaining between them. The CDR3 is made up of 16 amino acids. Researchers ran the PCR with 60 Vbeta and 13 Jbeta primers. Sequencing was performed with immunoSEQ multiplex PCR; in TCRdb, only in-frame clones are kept and a portion is missing. The sample lists 100,000 to 150,000 clones, roughly 78% occurring once. This clonotype originated in a young man in good health and CMV-seronegative. Sequencing was done on a sample of PBMCs. The chain links TRBV18 to TRBJ1-5, with D perhaps matching TRBD1 (6 bases). For the CDR3, the DNA is TGTGCCAGCTCACCACTTGGCAGGGGAAGCAATCAGCCCCAGCATTTT. It is translated as CASSPLGRGSNQPQHF.